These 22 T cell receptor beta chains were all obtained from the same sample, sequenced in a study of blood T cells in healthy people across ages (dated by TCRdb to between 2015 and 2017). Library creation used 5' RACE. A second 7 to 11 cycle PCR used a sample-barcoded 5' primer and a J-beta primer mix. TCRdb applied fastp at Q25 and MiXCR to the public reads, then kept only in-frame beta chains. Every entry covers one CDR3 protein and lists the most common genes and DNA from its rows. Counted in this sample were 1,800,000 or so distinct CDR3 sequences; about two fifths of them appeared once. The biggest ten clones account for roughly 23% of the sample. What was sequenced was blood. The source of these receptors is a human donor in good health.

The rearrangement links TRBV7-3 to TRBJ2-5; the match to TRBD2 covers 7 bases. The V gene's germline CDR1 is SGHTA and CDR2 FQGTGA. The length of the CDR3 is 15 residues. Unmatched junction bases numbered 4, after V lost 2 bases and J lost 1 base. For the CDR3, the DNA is TGTGCCAGCAGCTTATCGGGACTAACCCAAGAGACCCAGTACTTC. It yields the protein CASSLSGLTQETQYF.

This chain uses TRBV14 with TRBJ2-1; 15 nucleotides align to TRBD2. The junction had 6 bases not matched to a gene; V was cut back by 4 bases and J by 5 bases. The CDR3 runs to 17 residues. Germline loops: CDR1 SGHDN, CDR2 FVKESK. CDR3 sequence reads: CASSRLGLAGGNNEQFF. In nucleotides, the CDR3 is TGTGCCAGCAGCCGCTTGGGACTAGCGGGGGGTAACAATGAGCAGTTCTTC. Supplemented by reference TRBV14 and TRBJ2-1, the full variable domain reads EAGVTQFPSHSVIEKGQTVTLRCDPISGHDNLYWYRRVMGKEIKFLLHFVKESKQDESGMPNNRFLAERTGGTYSTLKVQPAELEDSGVYFCASSRLGLAGGNNEQFFGPGTRLTVL.

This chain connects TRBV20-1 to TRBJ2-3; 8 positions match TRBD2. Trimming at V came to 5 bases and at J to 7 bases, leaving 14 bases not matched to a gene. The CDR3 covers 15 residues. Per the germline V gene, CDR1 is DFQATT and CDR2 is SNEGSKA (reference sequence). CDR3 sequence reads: CSAGGLDTVLNTQYF. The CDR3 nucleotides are TGCAGTGCTGGGGGACTAGACACCGTCCTGAATACGCAGTATTTT.

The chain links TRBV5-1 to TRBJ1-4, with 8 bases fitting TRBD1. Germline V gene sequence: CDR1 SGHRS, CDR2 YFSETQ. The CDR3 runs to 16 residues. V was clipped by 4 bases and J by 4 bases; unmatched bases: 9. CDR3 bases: TGCGCCAGCAGCAAGAGACAGGGGCAGGATAATGAAAAACTGTTTTTT. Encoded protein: CASSKRQGQDNEKLFF.

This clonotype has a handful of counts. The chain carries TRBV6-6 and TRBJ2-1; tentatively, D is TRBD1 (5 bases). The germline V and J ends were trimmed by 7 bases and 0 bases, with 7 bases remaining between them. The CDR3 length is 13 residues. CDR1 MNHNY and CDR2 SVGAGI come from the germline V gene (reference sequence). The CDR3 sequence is CASKQDSYNEQFF. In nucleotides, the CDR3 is TGTGCCAGCAAACAGGACTCCTACAATGAGCAGTTCTTC.

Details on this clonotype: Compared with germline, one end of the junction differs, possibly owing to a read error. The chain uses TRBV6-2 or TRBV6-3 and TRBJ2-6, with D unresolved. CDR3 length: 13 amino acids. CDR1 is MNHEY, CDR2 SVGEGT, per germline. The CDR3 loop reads CTSSPRRANVLTF. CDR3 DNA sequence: TGTACCAGCAGTCCAAGGAGGGCCAACGTCCTGACTTTC.

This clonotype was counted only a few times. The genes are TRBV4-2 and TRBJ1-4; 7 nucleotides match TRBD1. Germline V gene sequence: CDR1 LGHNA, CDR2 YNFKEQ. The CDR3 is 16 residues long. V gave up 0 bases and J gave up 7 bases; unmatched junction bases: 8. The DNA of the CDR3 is TGTGCCAGCAGCCAAGAGAGGGGGCTCTACGGTGAAAAACTGTTTTTT. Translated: CASSQERGLYGEKLFF.

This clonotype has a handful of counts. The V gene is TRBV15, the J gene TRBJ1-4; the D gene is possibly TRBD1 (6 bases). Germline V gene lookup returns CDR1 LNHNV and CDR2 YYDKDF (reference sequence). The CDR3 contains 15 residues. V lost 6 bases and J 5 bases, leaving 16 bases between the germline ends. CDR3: CATSPWGAGNEKLFF. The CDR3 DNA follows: TGTGCCACCAGTCCCTGGGGGGCGGGAAATGAAAAACTGTTTTTT.

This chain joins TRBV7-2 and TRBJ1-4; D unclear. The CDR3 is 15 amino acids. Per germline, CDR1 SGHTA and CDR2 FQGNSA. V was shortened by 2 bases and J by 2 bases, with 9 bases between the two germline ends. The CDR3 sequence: CASSLFAGTNEKLFF. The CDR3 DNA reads TGTGCCAGCAGCTTATTCGCCGGGACTAATGAAAAACTGTTTTTT.

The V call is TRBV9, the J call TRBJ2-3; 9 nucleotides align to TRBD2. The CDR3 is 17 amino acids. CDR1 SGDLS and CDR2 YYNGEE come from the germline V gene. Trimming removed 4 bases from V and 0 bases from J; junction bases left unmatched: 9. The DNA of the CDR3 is TGTGCCAGCAGCTCTGCGGGGGGGGAATCTAGCACAGATACGCAGTATTTT. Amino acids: CASSSAGGESSTDTQYF.

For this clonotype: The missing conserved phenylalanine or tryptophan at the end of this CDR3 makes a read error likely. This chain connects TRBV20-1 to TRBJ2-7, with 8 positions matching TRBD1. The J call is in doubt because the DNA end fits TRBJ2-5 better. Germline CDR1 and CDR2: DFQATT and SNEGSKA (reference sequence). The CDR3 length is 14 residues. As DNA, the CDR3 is TGCGGTGCTAGCCGGCAGGGGGCGCAGGAGACCCAGTACTCC. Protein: CGASRQGAQETQYS.

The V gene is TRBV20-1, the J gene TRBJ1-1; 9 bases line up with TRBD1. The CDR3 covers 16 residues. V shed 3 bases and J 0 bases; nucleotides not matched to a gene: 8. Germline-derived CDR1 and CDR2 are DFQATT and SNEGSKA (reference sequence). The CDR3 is CSARDHRGLMNTEAFF. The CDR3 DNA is TGCAGTGCTAGGGATCACAGGGGGCTGATGAACACTGAAGCTTTCTTT.

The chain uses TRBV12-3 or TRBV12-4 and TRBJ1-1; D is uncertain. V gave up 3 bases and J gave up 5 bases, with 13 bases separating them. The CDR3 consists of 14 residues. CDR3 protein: CASSFGVGETEAFF. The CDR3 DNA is TGTGCCAGCAGTTTTGGGGTTGGAGAGACTGAAGCTTTCTTT.

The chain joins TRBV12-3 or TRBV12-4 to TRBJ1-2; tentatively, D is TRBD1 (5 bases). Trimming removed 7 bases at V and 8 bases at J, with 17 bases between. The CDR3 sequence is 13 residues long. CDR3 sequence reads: CASTGHRDVGYTF. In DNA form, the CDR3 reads TGTGCCAGCACAGGACACCGGGACGTCGGCTACACCTTC.

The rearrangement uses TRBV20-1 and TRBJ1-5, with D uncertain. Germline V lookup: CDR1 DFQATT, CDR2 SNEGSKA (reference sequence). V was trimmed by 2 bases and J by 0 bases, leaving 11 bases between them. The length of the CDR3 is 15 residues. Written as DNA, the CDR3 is TGCAGTGCTAGACTGGCCGTAAATAGCAATCAGCCCCAGCATTTT. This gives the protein CSARLAVNSNQPQHF.

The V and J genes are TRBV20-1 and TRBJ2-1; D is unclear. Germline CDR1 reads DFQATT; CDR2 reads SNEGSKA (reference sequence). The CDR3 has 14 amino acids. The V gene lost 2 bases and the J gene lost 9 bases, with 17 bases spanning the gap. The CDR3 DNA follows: TGCAGTGCTAGAACCATTAGGTCATCCACTGAGCAGTTCTTC. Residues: CSARTIRSSTEQFF.

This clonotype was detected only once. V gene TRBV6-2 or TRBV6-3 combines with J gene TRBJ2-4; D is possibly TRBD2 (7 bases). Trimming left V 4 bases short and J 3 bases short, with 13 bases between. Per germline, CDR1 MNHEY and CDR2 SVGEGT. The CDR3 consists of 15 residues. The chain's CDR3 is CASSFAGALKNIQYF. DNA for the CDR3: TGTGCCAGCAGTTTTGCGGGGGCCCTCAAAAACATTCAGTACTTC.

For the CDR3, the DNA is TGTGCCAGCCTGAGAACCTACGAGCAGTACTTC. Translation gives CASLRTYEQYF. The J gene is TRBJ2-5, the V gene TRBV2; D is uncertain. The DNA end is more similar to TRBJ2-7, so the J call may be wrong. CDR1 is SNHLY, CDR2 FYNNEI, per germline. This CDR3 contains 11 residues.

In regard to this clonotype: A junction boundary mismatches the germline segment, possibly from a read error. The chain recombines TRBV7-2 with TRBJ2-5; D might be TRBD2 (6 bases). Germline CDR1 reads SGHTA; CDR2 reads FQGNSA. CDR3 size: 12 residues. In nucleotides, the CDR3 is TGTGCCAGCAGCCCCTCGGGAGAGACCCGGTACTTC. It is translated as CASSPSGETRYF.

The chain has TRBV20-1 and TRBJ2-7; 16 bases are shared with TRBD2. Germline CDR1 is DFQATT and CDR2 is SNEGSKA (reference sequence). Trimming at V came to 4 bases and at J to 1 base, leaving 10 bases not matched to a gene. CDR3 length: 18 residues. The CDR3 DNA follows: TGCAGTGCTACGCCGGGACTAGCGGGGGGGCCTTATTCCTACGAGCAGTACTTC. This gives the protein CSATPGLAGGPYSYEQYF.

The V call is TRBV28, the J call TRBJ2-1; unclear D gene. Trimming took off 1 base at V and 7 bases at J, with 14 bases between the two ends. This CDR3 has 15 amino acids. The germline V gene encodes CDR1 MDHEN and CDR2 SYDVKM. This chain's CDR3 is CASSLLGETTNEQFF. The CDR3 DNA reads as TGTGCCAGCAGTTTATTAGGAGAGACAACGAATGAGCAGTTCTTC.

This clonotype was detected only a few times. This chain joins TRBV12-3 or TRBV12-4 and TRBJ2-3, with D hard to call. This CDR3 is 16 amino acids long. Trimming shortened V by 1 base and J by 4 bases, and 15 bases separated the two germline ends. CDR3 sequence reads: CASSLVRPPDADTQYF. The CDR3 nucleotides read TGTGCCAGCAGTTTAGTGCGGCCGCCCGACGCAGATACGCAGTATTTT.